These 26 T cell receptor beta chains came from one sample sequenced in a study of identical twins. TCRdb independently ran MiXCR on the 5' RACE reads; one entry per CDR3 protein. Counted here are under 900,000 distinct CDR3 sequences, 10% to 15% occurring once; the ten biggest clones make up around 1.6%. The sample also formed part of further work on yellow fever vaccine responses in identical twins.

The sequenced material came from PBMCs. The receptors were sampled from a woman under 30 in good health.

This clonotype was seen more than once but under ten times. The V gene is TRBV13, the J gene TRBJ1-2; TRBD1 agrees at 8 bases. The length of the CDR3 is 14 residues. The germline gives CDR1 PRHDT, CDR2 FYEKMQ (reference sequence). The V segment lost 5 bases and the J segment 5 bases; nucleotides outside the gene matches: 7. This chain's CDR3 is CASSPSGGWYGYTF. The CDR3 DNA reads TGTGCCAGCAGCCCCTCAGGGGGCTGGTATGGCTACACCTTC.

The chain links TRBV12-3 or TRBV12-4 to TRBJ2-1; TRBD1 might be the D (5 bases). The ends were cut back, 5 bases at V and 5 bases at J, with 13 bases in the middle. The CDR3 has 14 residues. CDR3: CASSPPGAHNEQFF. The CDR3 nucleotides read TGTGCCAGCAGTCCCCCTGGGGCACACAATGAGCAGTTCTTC.

This clonotype was seen many times. J is TRBJ2-4 and V is TRBV28; D is unclear. Germline lookup yields CDR1 MDHEN and CDR2 SYDVKM. The V and J ends lost 3 bases and 5 bases respectively, with 11 bases between them. The CDR3 sequence is 14 residues long. The CDR3 DNA sequence: TGTGCCAGCAGTTTGCGGCTTTCTCAAAACATTCAGTACTTC. Its protein is CASSLRLSQNIQYF.

This chain joins TRBV6-6 and TRBJ2-4, with a tentative D call TRBD2 (6 bases). V was pared by 8 bases and J by 6 bases, with 11 bases between. The CDR3 is made up of 12 amino acids. The germline gives CDR1 MNHNY, CDR2 SVGAGI (reference sequence). CDR3 DNA sequence: TGTGCCAGCGGGGACGGGGGAAACATTCAGTACTTC. It translates to CASGDGGNIQYF.

The V call is TRBV5-8, the J call TRBJ1-1, with D hard to call. CDR3 size: 17 residues. Germline loops: CDR1 SGHTS, CDR2 YDEGEE. V was trimmed by 2 bases and J by 0 bases, leaving 17 bases between them. This CDR3 reads CASSFPRIPRLNTEAFF. The CDR3 nucleotides read TGTGCCAGCAGCTTCCCCAGGATTCCTCGACTGAACACTGAAGCTTTCTTT.

This chain connects TRBV18 to TRBJ1-2; D ambiguous. V gave up 3 bases and J gave up 1 base, with 9 bases separating them. The CDR3 contains 14 residues. Germline-derived CDR1 and CDR2 are KGHSH and LQKENI. The CDR3: CASSPEAGNYGYTF. Written as DNA, the CDR3 is TGTGCCAGCTCACCCGAAGCGGGTAACTATGGCTACACCTTC.

This clonotype was seen only a few times. The V gene is TRBV5-1, the J gene TRBJ2-1; 10 nucleotides line up with TRBD2. V shed 4 bases and J 3 bases; nucleotides not matched to a gene: 10. The CDR3 runs to 17 residues. Germline V gene sequence: CDR1 SGHRS, CDR2 YFSETQ. The CDR3: CASSPRRLAGDYNEQFF. In nucleotides, the CDR3 is TGCGCCAGCAGCCCGCGGAGGCTAGCGGGAGACTACAATGAGCAGTTCTTC. The entire variable domain, with the rest obtained from reference TRBV5-1 and TRBJ2-1, is as follows: KAGVTQTPRYLIKTRGQQVTLSCSPISGHRSVSWYQQTPGQGLQFLFEYFSETQRNKGNFPGRFSGRQFSNSRSEMNVSTLELGDSALYLCASSPRRLAGDYNEQFFGPGTRLTVL.

This clonotype is a singleton in its sample. The chain employs TRBV15 and TRBJ1-5; D unresolved. The V gene lost 0 bases and the J gene lost 5 bases, with 5 bases spanning the gap. This CDR3 has 13 amino acids. Germline-derived CDR1 and CDR2 are LNHNV and YYDKDF (reference sequence). CDR3 region: CATSRDLYQPQHF. CDR3 nucleotides: TGTGCCACCAGCAGAGATCTATATCAGCCCCAGCATTTT.

This clonotype has just a few counts. The chain employs TRBV5-1 and TRBJ2-6; the match to TRBD1 covers 7 bases. The CDR3 runs to 17 residues. Germline lookup yields CDR1 SGHRS and CDR2 YFSETQ. V shed 4 bases, J shed 4 bases, and the junction held 11 bases outside the gene matches. For the CDR3, the DNA is TGCGCCAGCAGCCCTTTAGGGGGCGCCGCCGGGGCCAACGTCCTGACTTTC. Protein product: CASSPLGGAAGANVLTF.

There are many counts of this clonotype. The rearrangement joins TRBV2 to TRBJ2-7; 8 bases align to TRBD1. This CDR3 is 14 amino acids long. The germline gives CDR1 SNHLY, CDR2 FYNNEI. V dropped 7 bases and J dropped 3; count of bases not matched to a gene: 8. CDR3 residues: CASISGQGLYEQYV. In nucleotides, the CDR3 is TGTGCCAGCATTTCCGGACAGGGACTCTACGAGCAGTACGTC.

The genes are TRBV7-9 and TRBJ2-1; TRBD2 might be the D (7 bases). Trimming cost V 4 bases and J 3 bases, with 13 bases left between them. Germline-derived CDR1 and CDR2 are SEHNR and FQNEAQ (reference sequence). The CDR3 loop spans 15 amino acids. The CDR3 here is CASSSRGAHYNEQFF. CDR3 nucleotide sequence: TGTGCCAGCAGCTCCCGGGGGGCCCACTACAATGAGCAGTTCTTC.

This clonotype was seen only a few times. The rearrangement joins TRBV7-2 to TRBJ2-5; D gene uncertain. The CDR3 has 11 amino acids. Trimming took off 1 base at V and 7 bases at J, with 4 bases between the two ends. Germline assignment: CDR1 SGHTA and CDR2 FQGNSA. CDR3 protein: CASSLDTTQYF. CDR3 DNA sequence: TGTGCCAGCAGCTTAGATACGACCCAGTACTTC.

At least ten counts were recorded for this clonotype. The chain couples TRBV4-1 to TRBJ2-3; the match to TRBD2 covers 13 bases. V was clipped by 1 base and J by 4 bases; unmatched bases: 5. This CDR3 region has 17 residues. CDR1 and CDR2 from the germline V gene are MGHRA and YSYEKL. The CDR3 nucleotides are TGCGCCAGCAGCCAAGTGGGACTAGCGGGGACGGCAGATACGCAGTATTTT. Its protein is CASSQVGLAGTADTQYF.

This clonotype showed up just a few times. The chain uses TRBV10-3 and TRBJ2-2; a weak D match, TRBD1 (5 bases). The CDR3 loop spans 16 amino acids. Germline CDR1 and CDR2: ENHRY and SYGVKD. Between the trimmed V and J ends, which lost 1 base and 1 base, there was a span of 10 bases. In DNA, the CDR3 is TGTGCCATCAGTGAGTGGGTCGGACAGAACACCGGGGAGCTGTTTTTT. Protein sequence: CAISEWVGQNTGELFF.

This chain uses TRBV6-1 with TRBJ1-5; possibly TRBD1 for D (6 bases). This CDR3 has 14 amino acids. Germline V gene sequence: CDR1 MNHNS, CDR2 SASEGT. Trimming removed 8 bases from V and 0 bases from J, with 11 bases in between. The CDR3 DNA reads as TGTGCCAGCGCAGGGGATCTTAGCAATCAGCCCCAGCATTTT. It specifies CASAGDLSNQPQHF.

This sequence joins TRBV10-3 and TRBJ2-7; 7 bases line up with TRBD1. V was pared by 4 bases and J by 3 bases, with 9 bases of the junction left unmatched. The CDR3 covers 15 residues. Per the germline V gene, CDR1 is ENHRY and CDR2 is SYGVKD. The CDR3 region is CAISATGQEGYEQYF. The CDR3, as DNA: TGTGCCATCAGTGCGACAGGGCAAGAAGGCTACGAGCAGTACTTC.

The CDR3 region is CASSLTSGPGETQYF. The CDR3 DNA is TGTGCCAGCAGCTTAACTAGCGGCCCGGGGGAGACCCAGTACTTC. The chain employs TRBV9 and TRBJ2-5, with 8 bases fitting TRBD2. From germline, CDR1 is SGDLS and CDR2 YYNGEE. Trimming cost V 4 bases and J 5 bases; bases outside gene matches: 10. The CDR3 runs 15 residues. Using reference TRBV9 and TRBJ2-5 for the parts outside the CDR3, the full variable domain is DSGVTQTPKHLITATGQRVTLRCSPRSGDLSVYWYQQSLDQGLQFLIQYYNGEERAKGNILERFSAQQFPDLHSELNLSSLELGDSALYFCASSLTSGPGETQYFGPGTRLLVL.

V gene TRBV12-3 or TRBV12-4 combines with J gene TRBJ2-1, with TRBD2 identical over 13 bases. The CDR3 covers 15 residues. Trimming cost V 7 bases and J 8 bases; bases outside gene matches: 8. Here the CDR3 DNA reads TGTGCCAGCAACCTACTAGCGGGGGGGTCCGATGAGCAGTTCTTC. Translation: CASNLLAGGSDEQFF.

V and J are TRBV24-1 and TRBJ2-7; TRBD2 agrees at 10 bases. This CDR3 region has 15 residues. J was trimmed by 5 bases and V by 4 bases; bases with no gene match: 7. Germline-derived CDR1 and CDR2 are KGHDR and SFDVKD. CDR3 sequence (DNA): TGTGCCACCAGTGACCACCCTAGCGGGAGTAACGAGCAGTACTTC. Translating it yields CATSDHPSGSNEQYF.

The chain has TRBV5-1 and TRBJ1-2; no reliable D call. The germline gives CDR1 SGHRS, CDR2 YFSETQ. Trimming shortened V by 1 base and J by 0 bases, and 13 bases separated the two germline ends. The CDR3 totals 16 residues. The CDR3 bases are TGCGCCAGCAGCTTGTATCTTCAGGCGTCTAACTATGGCTACACCTTC. Amino acids: CASSLYLQASNYGYTF. Using reference TRBV5-1 and TRBJ1-2 for the parts outside the CDR3, the full variable domain is KAGVTQTPRYLIKTRGQQVTLSCSPISGHRSVSWYQQTPGQGLQFLFEYFSETQRNKGNFPGRFSGRQFSNSRSEMNVSTLELGDSALYLCASSLYLQASNYGYTFGSGTRLTVV.

Many counts were recorded for this clonotype. V and J are TRBV27 and TRBJ1-1, with no clear D. There are 13 residues in the CDR3. V lost 0 bases, J lost 8 bases, and 10 bases lay in between. CDR1 and CDR2 from the germline V gene are MNHEY and SMNVEV (reference sequence). CDR3 residues: CASSLSPSREAFF. CDR3 sequence (DNA): TGTGCCAGCAGTTTATCCCCGTCTCGGGAAGCTTTCTTT.

This clonotype was observed a handful of times. The chain links TRBV5-1 to TRBJ2-6; D tentatively fits TRBD1 or TRBD2 (6 bases each). The CDR3 covers 17 residues. CDR1 and CDR2 from the germline V gene are SGHRS and YFSETQ. V was trimmed by 1 base and J by 1 base, leaving 12 bases between them. CDR3 sequence (DNA): TGCGCCAGCAGCTTGACTTTAGGGGGGTCTGGGGCCAACGTCCTGACTTTC. It specifies CASSLTLGGSGANVLTF.

This clonotype was seen repeatedly, ten times or more. V and J are TRBV5-1 and TRBJ1-1; TRBD1 might be the D (6 bases). The CDR3 is made up of 13 amino acids. V was clipped by 3 bases and J by 1 base, with 7 bases between them. In germline, CDR1 is SGHRS, CDR2 YFSETQ. CDR3 loop: CASSWGANTEAFF. The DNA of the CDR3 is TGCGCCAGCAGCTGGGGGGCGAACACTGAAGCTTTCTTT.

This clonotype was detected only a few times. The gene calls are TRBV6-5 and TRBJ1-2; D is undetermined. The V end was cut by 2 bases, the J end by 2 bases, with 6 bases between. Germline assignment: CDR1 MNHEY and CDR2 SVGAGI. The CDR3 has 13 amino acids. The CDR3 protein is CASSYRENYGYTF. The CDR3 DNA sequence: TGTGCCAGCAGTTACCGGGAGAACTATGGCTACACCTTC.

This clonotype was counted many times. A junction end diverges from the germline sequence, so it may reflect a read error. This chain links TRBV5-1 with TRBJ1-1; 7 nucleotides align to TRBD1. Germline loops: CDR1 SGHRS, CDR2 YFSETQ. The CDR3 length is 14 residues. CDR3 amino acids: CASSPGQVNTEAFF. CDR3 coding DNA: TGTGCCAGCAGTCCTGGACAGGTGAACACTGAAGCTTTCTTT. The full variable domain, in which reference TRBV5-1 and TRBJ1-1 provide the parts outside the CDR3, is KAGVTQTPRYLIKTRGQQVTLSCSPISGHRSVSWYQQTPGQGLQFLFEYFSETQRNKGNFPGRFSGRQFSNSRSEMNVSTLELGDSALYLCASSPGQVNTEAFFGQGTRLTVV.

J is TRBJ2-5 and V is TRBV6-6; tentative D call: TRBD2 (6 bases). V was trimmed by 6 bases and J by 5 bases, leaving 10 bases between them. CDR3 size: 12 residues. CDR1 and CDR2 from the germline V gene are MNHNY and SVGAGI (reference sequence). In DNA form, the CDR3 reads TGTGCCAGCAGGGGGGGAGTGGAGACCCAGTACTTC. Residues: CASRGGVETQYF.